The clone carrying this T cell receptor beta chain was observed a handful of times. Its cognate antigen is unknown. The data belong to a study of CD8+ T cells in alopecia areata. Across the whole study: After 6 to 18 months of tofacitinib, follow-up continued 6 months off drug. The study, taken as a whole, reports: Among the cells sequenced in scalp samples are also the resident alphabeta T cells of normal skin.

Extracted from the samples, RNA was reverse transcribed into cDNA to serve as the sequencing template. TCRdb's copy holds only in-frame clones and misses some; the assay was immunoSEQ multiplex PCR. Here the sample spans around 65,000 clones, around 49% being singletons. Obtained from alopecia areata patients were lesional scalp punch biopsies along with peripheral blood. CDR1 and CDR2 (germline): SGHRS, YFSETQ. Losses at the gene ends were 4 bases for V and 6 bases for J; bases not matched to a gene: 9. The CDR3 sequence is 14 residues long. V is TRBV5-1 and J is TRBJ1-2; 7 nucleotides match TRBD1. Sequences were derived from CD8+ T cells sorted from blood, sampled at week 0. The TCR originated in a human donor with alopecia areata. As DNA, the CDR3 is TGCGCCAGCAGCCTAACGTCCGGGACAGATGGCTACACCTTC. Translation: CASSLTSGTDGYTF.